The sequence of this TCR beta chain was determined in a study of blood T cell repertoires in COVID-19. About the research overall: The United States, Italy and Spain were the sources of the acute and convalescent COVID-19 samples. Sources were T cells, B-cell-depleted T cells, or PBMCs; the material itself was cDNA or gDNA.

Profiled with immunoSEQ multiplex PCR; TCRdb holds only in-frame clones, not every one. The data contain approximately 250,000 clones, nearly 90% of them seen just once; the ten biggest clones take up 0.75% to 1%. Ages ranged from 18 to 89 years, with residence in 24 US areas. This CDR3 is built from 13 residues. CDR1 is PRHDT and CDR2 is FYEKMQ in the germline V gene (reference sequence). V lost 5 bases to trimming and J lost 5 bases; unmatched junction nucleotides: 5. The sequencing input was PBMCs or T cells enriched from blood (not recorded which). This sequence was found in a woman between 25 and 40 years old who had recovered from COVID-19. The chain couples TRBV13 to TRBJ1-2, with 7 bases aligning to TRBD1. The CDR3 here is CASSGTALYGYTF. Here the CDR3 DNA reads TGTGCCAGCAGCGGGACAGCTCTTTATGGCTACACCTTC. Using reference TRBV13 and TRBJ1-2 for the parts outside the CDR3, the full variable domain is AAGVIQSPRHLIKEKRETATLKCYPIPRHDTVYWYQQGPGQDPQFLISFYEKMQSDKGSIPDRFSAQQFSDYHSELNMSSLELGDSALYFCASSGTALYGYTFGSGTRLTVV.